The clone carrying this T cell receptor (beta chain) was seen a handful of times. Its antigen is currently unknown. These data are taken from a study of identical twins. Trimming cost V 4 bases and J 7 bases; bases outside gene matches: 8. The germline V gene has CDR1 DFQATT and CDR2 SNEGSKA (reference sequence). CDR3 length equals 14 residues. Whole-study results and caveats: A lower insertion count was a feature of abundant cord blood beta clonotypes, with no such feature in memory repertoires. Twin pairs had excess sharing that was weaker in beta out-of-frame sequences.

TCRdb itself ran the 5' RACE reads through MiXCR, one entry per CDR3 protein. Among 1,800,000 or so distinct CDR3 sequences listed, roughly a third were seen once. The chain recombines TRBV20-1 with TRBJ2-7; 12 positions match TRBD2. The sequenced sample was cord blood. This clonotype originated in a newborn girl in good health. DNA for the CDR3: TGCAGTGCTATTCCCGGGACTAGCGGGCTTGAGCAGTACTTC. Translated: CSAIPGTSGLEQYF.